These T cell receptor beta chains were read from a single sample in a study of T cells in Graves' hyperthyroidism and ophthalmopathy. TCRdb itself ran the multiplex PCR reads through MiXCR, one entry per CDR3 protein. This sample has about 350,000 distinct CDR3 sequences; about a sixth occur once, and the top ten carry 15% to 18%. Sequenced input: blood. The receptor set was obtained from a woman in her thirties or forties with Graves' ophthalmopathy. CDR3s include the opening cysteine and the closing phenylalanine or tryptophan. Fields, in order: clone size, J gene, D gene, V gene, CDR3 DNA, CDR3 protein. A D gene is named only where the DNA matches it firmly. Size values are once, few and many counts, or a class for expanded clones, and some rows have none.

few TRBJ1-2 TRBD1 TRBV27 TGTGCCAGCGGAGACGACAGGGAGGCAAAATGGCGCTACACCTTC CASGDDREAKWRYTF
many TRBJ2-5 TRBD1 TRBV20-1 TGCAGTGCTAGCACAACAGGGGCGAAGACCCAGTACTTC CSASTTGAKTQYF
many TRBJ2-4 TRBD2 TRBV7-3 TGTGCCAGCAGCTTAACGATTGCGGGAGGGGGGAACATTCAGTACTTC CASSLTIAGGGNIQYF
many TRBJ2-5 TRBD2 TRBV9 TGTGCCAGCAGCCCCCGACTAGCGGACCTGGAGACCCAGTACTTC CASSPRLADLETQYF
. TRBJ2-5 . TRBV28 TGTGCCAGCAGTCCGGGACCTCTAGGAGAGACCCAGTACTTC CASSPGPLGETQYF
few TRBJ2-5 . TRBV6-2/TRBV6-3 TGTGCCAGCAGTTGGCAATTCCAAGAGACCCAGTACTTC CASSWQFQETQYF
. TRBJ1-2 . TRBV6-5 TGTGCCAGCAGTTACTGGCCCTACAGGGTAACTATCGGCTACACCTTC CASSYWPYRVTIGYTF
many TRBJ1-5 . TRBV6-5 TGTGCCAGCAGTTACGGGCAGTTTAATCAGCCCCAGCATTTT CASSYGQFNQPQHF
many TRBJ2-7 TRBD1 TRBV20-1 TGCAGTGCTAGAGATTTCTCAGGGGGCCAAAACGAGCAGTACTTC CSARDFSGGQNEQYF
. TRBJ2-7 . TRBV12-3/TRBV12-4 TGTGCCAGCAGTTTTTCGGCGACTGATACAAACTACGAGCAGTACTTC CASSFSATDTNYEQYF
many TRBJ1-2 . TRBV5-1 TGCGCCAGCAGCCCTGGGACGGAGAGGACATATGGCTACACCTTC CASSPGTERTYGYTF
many TRBJ2-6 . TRBV5-6 TGTGCCAGCAGCTTGGACGGGACTGGGGCCAACGTCCTGACTTTC CASSLDGTGANVLTF
many TRBJ1-1 TRBD1 TRBV5-1 TGCGCCACCAAGACCGGGACAGGGGAGAACACTGAAGCTTTCTTT CATKTGTGENTEAFF
many TRBJ2-6 . TRBV5-6 TGTGCCAGCAATCCACGGGGGCCTGGGGCCAACGTCCTGACTTTC CASNPRGPGANVLTF
. TRBJ2-7 . TRBV2 TGTGCCAGCACTAGGAACAGGGCGTTCAACGAGCAGTACTTC CASTRNRAFNEQYF
many TRBJ1-2 . TRBV6-1 TGTGCCGCGATGGGAGGTTTTTCTAACTATGGCTACACCTTC CAAMGGFSNYGYTF
many TRBJ1-1 . TRBV28 TGTGCCAGCACCTATCAAGAATTGAACACTGAAGCTTTCTTT CASTYQELNTEAFF
. TRBJ2-7 . TRBV20-1 TGCAGTGCCCCTAGTGGGACCGCCGGGCCCCTCTACGAGCAGTACTTC CSAPSGTAGPLYEQYF
many TRBJ1-1 . TRBV29-1 TGCAGCGTCGCTCACAGCGGGTCTAACACTGAAGCTTTCTTT CSVAHSGSNTEAFF
many TRBJ2-4 TRBD1 TRBV19 TGTGCCAGTTCACAGGGGGCTGGGAACATTCAGTACTTC CASSQGAGNIQYF
many TRBJ1-1 . TRBV29-1 TGCAGCGTTGATCTGGGGAACACTGAAGCTTTCTTT CSVDLGNTEAFF
many TRBJ2-2 . TRBV5-1 TGCGCCAGCAGCTTGGGAGTTCCGAACACCGGGGAGCTGTTTTTT CASSLGVPNTGELFF
many TRBJ2-2 . TRBV7-9 TGTGCCAGCACCCCATCCGGAACGAACACCGGGGAGCTGTTTTTT CASTPSGTNTGELFF
many TRBJ1-5 . TRBV6-2/TRBV6-3 TGTGCCAGCAGTTACTGGGGATACAATCAGCCCCAGCATTTT CASSYWGYNQPQHF
. TRBJ1-6 . TRBV5-1 TGCGCCAGCAGCCGAGCAGGGGATACCTATAATGCACCCCTCCACTTT CASSRAGDTYNAPLHF
many TRBJ2-6 . TRBV15 TGTGCCACCAGCGCCCCAGGGGCTGGGGCCAACGTCCTGACTTTC CATSAPGAGANVLTF
many TRBJ1-2 TRBD1 TRBV6-5 TGTGCCAGCAGTTGGGCCGGGACAGCTGATGGCTACACCTTC CASSWAGTADGYTF
many TRBJ2-7 TRBD1 TRBV12-3/TRBV12-4 TGTGCCAGCAGTTTTCGGACAGGGTCCTACGAGCAGTACTTC CASSFRTGSYEQYF
. TRBJ1-1 TRBD1 TRBV28 TGTGCCATCCTGGGGACAGCGAACACTGAAGCTTTCTTT CAILGTANTEAFF
many TRBJ1-2 . TRBV7-2 TGTGCCAGCAGCACCCGAGGGGGTTCTAACTATGGCTACACCTTC CASSTRGGSNYGYTF
. TRBJ2-2 TRBD2 TRBV9 TGTGCCAGCAGCGGTCTAGCGGGAGTCTCTGGGGAGCTGTTTTTT CASSGLAGVSGELFF
many TRBJ2-7 . TRBV27 TGTGCCAGCAGTTTAAGAGGGTTAGCCTCCTACGAGCAGTACTTC CASSLRGLASYEQYF
many TRBJ2-2 TRBD1 TRBV10-3 TGTGCCATCATGGGGACAGGGAACACCGGGGAGCTGTTTTTT CAIMGTGNTGELFF
. TRBJ1-5 . TRBV12-3/TRBV12-4 TGTGCCAGCAGTTCAATCTCAATCAATCAGCCCCAGCATTTT CASSSISINQPQHF
many TRBJ2-5 TRBD1 TRBV6-1 TGTGCCAGCAGTCAAGGACTCGGGACAGGGGAAGCGACCCAGTACTTC CASSQGLGTGEATQYF
. TRBJ1-1 . TRBV6-5 TGTGCCAGCAGTTCTACGGGACACGACACTGAAGCTTTCTTT CASSSTGHDTEAFF
few TRBJ2-7 . TRBV7-9 TGTGCCAGCAGCCACAGCCCCCCCTACGAGCAGTACTTC CASSHSPPYEQYF
many TRBJ2-7 TRBD1 TRBV11-2 TGTGCCAGCAGCTTAGGGGACAGGGGGTACGAGCAGTACTTC CASSLGDRGYEQYF
many TRBJ2-4 . TRBV19 TGTGCCAGTAGTATAGTGGCAGGGAACGCCAAAAACATTCAGTACTTC CASSIVAGNAKNIQYF
. TRBJ2-7 TRBD2 TRBV6-2/TRBV6-3 TGTGCCAGCAGGCTAGCGGGAGTCGAGCAGTACTTC CASRLAGVEQYF
many TRBJ2-6 TRBD1 TRBV7-8 TGTGCCAGCAGCGGACGGGACAGGGTCTCTGGGGCCAACGTCCTGACTTTC CASSGRDRVSGANVLTF
many TRBJ2-7 . TRBV30 TGTGCCTGGAGTGGGGGGGAGCAGTACTTC CAWSGGEQYF
. TRBJ2-7 TRBD2 TRBV20-1 TGCAGTGCTAGAGATTTCGCTAGCGGGAGACCCTACGAGCAGTACTTC CSARDFASGRPYEQYF
many TRBJ2-6 . TRBV19 TGTGCCAGTACCTCACTGGGACGGAATGAATACTCTGGGGCCAACGTCCTGACTTTC CASTSLGRNEYSGANVLTF
many TRBJ2-7 . TRBV9 TGTGCCAGCAGCGTAGATCTAGCGAACTCCTACGAGCAGTACTTC CASSVDLANSYEQYF
many TRBJ2-2 TRBD2 TRBV7-2 TGTGCCAGCAGCTTAGTCGCTAGCGGGAACACCGGGGAGCTGTTTTTT CASSLVASGNTGELFF
. TRBJ2-5 . TRBV7-2 TGTGCCAGCAGCCCCCTCGGAGGGGCGGGGGAGACCCAGTACTTC CASSPLGGAGETQYF
many TRBJ1-5 . TRBV19 TGTGCCAGTAGTAGTCTGGACGTCGGCCAGTATAGCAATCAGCCCCAGCATTTT CASSSLDVGQYSNQPQHF
many TRBJ2-6 TRBD2 TRBV7-3 TGTGCCAGCAGCTTAAGGGACGGAAGCGGGAGGGGCTCTGGGGCCAACGTCCTGACTTTC CASSLRDGSGRGSGANVLTF
many TRBJ1-1 . TRBV7-9 TGTGCCAGCAGCTTGGGGACACACAACACTGAAGCTTTCTTT CASSLGTHNTEAFF
few TRBJ2-2 . TRBV4-1 TGCGCCAGCAGCCAAGAGGAGAGAGGCACCGGGGAGCTGTTTTTT CASSQEERGTGELFF
many TRBJ1-2 . TRBV6-5 TGTGCCAGCAGTTACTCGGGGCCCCAGGGTTACGGCTATGGCTACACCTTC CASSYSGPQGYGYGYTF
many TRBJ1-1 TRBD1 TRBV6-5 TGTGCCAGCACCCACCGGACAGGGAACACTGAAGCTTTCTTT CASTHRTGNTEAFF
many TRBJ1-2 . TRBV10-3 TGTGCCATCAGTGAGGAGAGGGCAGGGACTCATAACTATGGCTACACCTTC CAISEERAGTHNYGYTF